This T cell receptor beta chain was observed in a study of blood T cell repertoires in COVID-19. Across the study: The United States, Italy and Spain provided the acute and convalescent COVID-19 samples. In each case, the material was cDNA or gDNA derived from T cells, B-cell-depleted T cells, or PBMCs.

Germline assignment: CDR1 MDHEN and CDR2 SYDVKM. The CDR3 has 17 amino acids. The junction had 8 bases not matched to a gene; V was cut back by 4 bases and J by 2 bases. As processed by the authors: Reference gene primer amplification in the assay estimated nucleated cell counts. Generated by immunoSEQ multiplex PCR, the TCRdb table keeps only in-frame clones and is missing some. V, J and clone size are those of that table, while D and trimming were read from the DNA. The sample includes about 200,000 clones, about 79% of them seen just once. Source material: peripheral blood. The TCR was taken from a human donor in a cohort sampled during active COVID-19. This chain uses TRBV28 with TRBJ1-4; TRBD1 agrees at 9 bases. The CDR3 sequence: CASSSPGQGITNEKLFF. The CDR3 DNA reads TGTGCCAGCAGTTCCCCGGGACAGGGTATCACTAATGAAAAACTGTTTTTT.